The rows below give T cell receptor beta chains drawn from one sample of a study of response to subunit inactivated influenza vaccine. TCRdb reanalysed the RT-PCR reads using MiXCR and keeps one entry per CDR3 protein. Here the sample spans around 500,000 distinct CDR3 sequences, about 10% being singletons. This material consisted of PBMCs from blood, taken roughly 48 days after vaccination. The receptor set was obtained from a man aged 45 to 65 who received an inactivated influenza vaccine. The CDR3 runs from the conserved cysteine through the conserved F or W. A D gene is named only where the DNA matches it firmly. Some rows have no size entry. The others give once, few or many, or a class for an expanded clone.

TRBD1 | few | TRBJ2-3 | TRBV9 | TGTGCCAGCAGCGTCCGGGACAGGGGGCTCGGAGATACGCAGTATTTT | CASSVRDRGLGDTQYF
TRBD1 | . | TRBJ1-1 | TRBV12-5 | TGTGCTAGTGGTTTGATATTCCCGGGACAGAAGAACACTGAAGCTTTCTTT | CASGLIFPGQKNTEAFF
. | . | TRBJ2-2 | TRBV7-9 | TGTGCCAGCAGCTTAGCCCGAACTGTGGGCGGGGAGCTGTTTTTT | CASSLARTVGGELFF
TRBD1 | many | TRBJ2-5 | TRBV11-2 | TGTGCCAGCAGCTTAGCGACAGGGCGCCGGGAAGAGACCCAGTACTTC | CASSLATGRREETQYF
. | few | TRBJ2-1 | TRBV27 | TGTGCCAGCAGTTTTAACGGACTGCCTAACAATGAGCAGTTCTTC | CASSFNGLPNNEQFF
TRBD2 | few | TRBJ2-2 | TRBV7-9 | TGTGCCAGCACCAAAGGACTAGCGGGGATAACCGGGGAGCTGTTTTTT | CASTKGLAGITGELFF
. | many | TRBJ2-2 | TRBV4-2 | TGTGCCAGCAGCCAGGAGACAGCTCGGACCGGGGAGCTGTTTTTT | CASSQETARTGELFF
TRBD2 | many | TRBJ2-7 | TRBV12-3/TRBV12-4 | TGTGCCAGCAGTCCAGGACTAGTGTACGAGCAGTACTTC | CASSPGLVYEQYF
. | . | TRBJ1-5 | TRBV20-1 | TGCAGTGCCCTGGGAAGCAATCAGCCCCAGCATTTT | CSALGSNQPQHF
. | . | TRBJ2-3 | TRBV5-1 | TGCGCCAGCAGCTTGTTATCTTCCCTTGTTGGAGGTACAGATACGCAGTATTTT | CASSLLSSLVGGTDTQYF
. | many | TRBJ2-5 | TRBV7-2 | TGTGCCAGCAGCTTAGGATCAAAAGAGACCCAGTACTTC | CASSLGSKETQYF
TRBD2 | few | TRBJ2-3 | TRBV14 | TGTGCCAGCAGCCGCAGGACTAGCGGGACAGATACGCAGTATTTT | CASSRRTSGTDTQYF
TRBD2 | . | TRBJ2-5 | TRBV10-3 | TGTGCCATCACTTCCGGGGGGGGTCAAGAGACCCAGTACTTC | CAITSGGGQETQYF
TRBD2 | . | TRBJ2-5 | TRBV7-9 | TGTGCCAGCGGAATACTAGCGCCCCAAGAGACCCAGTACTTC | CASGILAPQETQYF
. | . | TRBJ1-2 | TRBV28 | TGTGCCAGCAGAAAATCGACCTATGGCTACACCTTC | CASRKSTYGYTF
TRBD2 | . | TRBJ2-2 | TRBV11-1 | TGTGCCAGCAGCTTAGCGCTACAGGGGACTAGCGGGGGGGCCTCGGGCACCGGGGAGCTGTTTTTT | CASSLALQGTSGGASGTGELFF
TRBD1 | . | TRBJ2-2 | TRBV7-3 | TGTGCCAGCAGCGCCGGGACAGGGGGCCTAACCGGGGAGCTGTTTTTT | CASSAGTGGLTGELFF
TRBD1 | few | TRBJ2-1 | TRBV24-1 | TGTGCCACCAGTGATTCCTCACTCCGGGACAGACTCTACAATGAGCAGTTCTTC | CATSDSSLRDRLYNEQFF
. | many | TRBJ1-2 | TRBV7-9 | TGTGCCAGCAGCTTAGAATGGGGCAACTATGGCTACACCTTC | CASSLEWGNYGYTF
. | many | TRBJ2-7 | TRBV20-1 | TGCAGTGCGGTAAGACTAGGCCGATCCTACGAGCAGTACTTC | CSAVRLGRSYEQYF
. | . | TRBJ2-1 | TRBV4-1 | TGCGCCAGCAGCCAAGTAACAGCAAACAATGAGCAGTTCTTC | CASSQVTANNEQFF
TRBD1 | . | TRBJ2-3 | TRBV7-2 | TGTGCCAGCAGCTCCGAACAGGGGTTCACAGATACGCAGTATTTT | CASSSEQGFTDTQYF
. | few | TRBJ1-1 | TRBV5-1 | TGCGCCAGCAGCGTGGATCCGGAGAGCGGGGCCGAAGCTTTCTTT | CASSVDPESGAEAFF
TRBD2 | . | TRBJ2-7 | TRBV20-1 | TGCAGTGCTACAGGGACTAGCGGGCGTTACGAGCAGTACTTC | CSATGTSGRYEQYF
TRBD2 | few | TRBJ2-1 | TRBV28 | TGTGCCAGCAGTCCCACCCGGGGGGGAATCAATGAGCAGTTCTTC | CASSPTRGGINEQFF
. | few | TRBJ2-6 | TRBV20-1 | TGCAGTGCTAGCTTCTCGGGGGCCAACGTCCTGACTTTC | CSASFSGANVLTF
. | many | TRBJ2-1 | TRBV12-3/TRBV12-4 | TGTGCCAGCAGTCAGTACGGTGAGCAGTTCTTC | CASSQYGEQFF
TRBD1 | few | TRBJ1-5 | TRBV12-3/TRBV12-4 | TGTGCCAGCAGTACCGGGACAGCTGGCAATCAGCCCCAGCATTTT | CASSTGTAGNQPQHF
TRBD1 | few | TRBJ2-4 | TRBV7-2 | TGTGCCAGCAGCTTTGGGACAGGGTACATTCAGTACTTC | CASSFGTGYIQYF
. | . | TRBJ2-7 | TRBV10-3 | TGTGCCATCAATAGTCAGGGCTTCTCCGAGCAGTACTTC | CAINSQGFSEQYF
. | . | TRBJ2-3 | TRBV4-3 | TGCGCCAGCAGCCGAGGGGGGGCCGTAGATACGCAGTATTTT | CASSRGGAVDTQYF
TRBD1 | few | TRBJ2-7 | TRBV28 | TGTGCCAGCACCGGGACAGGGACTCCATACGAGCAGTACTTC | CASTGTGTPYEQYF
TRBD1 | few | TRBJ2-1 | TRBV28 | TGTGCCAGCAGTTTTAGGACAGGGGTTTACAATGAGCAGTTCTTC | CASSFRTGVYNEQFF
TRBD1 | . | TRBJ2-1 | TRBV29-1 | TGCAGCGCCGGGACAGGGGGCGCTTGGAGCTCCTACAATGAGCAGTTCTTC | CSAGTGGAWSSYNEQFF
. | . | TRBJ2-1 | TRBV29-1 | TGCAGCGCCCCGCGAGGGGCCTATGAGCAGTTCTTC | CSAPRGAYEQFF
. | few | TRBJ1-6 | TRBV12-3/TRBV12-4 | TGTGCCAGCACTCACCGGGCCGGAGGTTCACCCCTCCACTTT | CASTHRAGGSPLHF
. | few | TRBJ2-7 | TRBV5-6 | TGTGCCAGCAGCTTGCAGGGCACGGTACACGAGCAGTACTTC | CASSLQGTVHEQYF
TRBD2 | few | TRBJ2-1 | TRBV27 | TGTGCCAGCACCCGCCTATATAATAGCGGGAGGTTCGAGGCCTTCTACAATGAGCAGTTCTTC | CASTRLYNSGRFEAFYNEQFF
TRBD1 | . | TRBJ2-1 | TRBV5-1 | TGCGCCAGCGAGACAGGGGGCCGGTACAATGAGCAGTTCTTC | CASETGGRYNEQFF
TRBD2 | many | TRBJ2-1 | TRBV3-1 | TGTGCCAGCAGCTTTACCAGCGGGAGGGCCAATGAGCAGTTCTTC | CASSFTSGRANEQFF
. | . | TRBJ2-4 | TRBV15 | TGTGCCACCAGCGTGGACAGACTAGCCAAAAACATTCAGTACTTC | CATSVDRLAKNIQYF
TRBD1 | . | TRBJ1-1 | TRBV12-3/TRBV12-4 | TGTGCCAGCAGTTTATGGACAGGGCGGGACACTGAAGCTTTCTTT | CASSLWTGRDTEAFF
TRBD2 | few | TRBJ2-3 | TRBV5-1 | TGCGCCAGCCGGGAGGAAGGCACAGATACGCAGTATTTT | CASREEGTDTQYF
. | many | TRBJ2-2 | TRBV12-3/TRBV12-4 | TGTGCCAGCACCTCGTGGGCGGGACGAGGCACCGGGGAGCTGTTTTTT | CASTSWAGRGTGELFF
. | . | TRBJ2-2 | TRBV11-3 | TGTGCCAGCAGCCCGGACCAGAACACCGGGGAGCTGTTTTTT | CASSPDQNTGELFF
. | . | TRBJ2-3 | TRBV4-1 | TGCGCCAGCAGCCAAGTAGTACTTTTTCCAGATACGCAGTATTTT | CASSQVVLFPDTQYF
. | . | TRBJ2-3 | TRBV5-6 | TGTGCCAGCAGCCCATCCTTACGGCAGTCGTGGCCAGATACGCAGTATTTT | CASSPSLRQSWPDTQYF
. | . | TRBJ1-2 | TRBV30 | TGTGCCTGGAGTCAGGGGAGCTATGGCTACACCTTC | CAWSQGSYGYTF
. | . | TRBJ2-5 | TRBV11-2 | TGTGCCAGCAGCTTAGGGACTATCTTAGAGACCCAGTACTTC | CASSLGTILETQYF
TRBD1 | many | TRBJ1-4 | TRBV6-2/TRBV6-3 | TGTGCCAGCAGTTACGCGGTCGGGACAGGGGACGAAAAACTGTTTTTT | CASSYAVGTGDEKLFF
. | many | TRBJ1-1 | TRBV12-3/TRBV12-4 | TGTGCCAGCAGTTTTCTTAGGAACACTGAAGCTTTCTTT | CASSFLRNTEAFF
. | many | TRBJ2-1 | TRBV7-2 | TGTGCCAGCAGCTTAAATTGGTTTAACAATGAGCAGTTCTTC | CASSLNWFNNEQFF
TRBD2 | few | TRBJ2-1 | TRBV5-1 | TGCGCCAGCAGCTCCACTAGCGGGAAGTACAATGAGCAGTTCTTC | CASSSTSGKYNEQFF
. | few | TRBJ2-7 | TRBV9 | TGTGCCAGCAGCGTAGACTTGGTCTCCTACGAGCAGTACTTC | CASSVDLVSYEQYF
TRBD2 | few | TRBJ2-3 | TRBV5-1 | TGCGCCAGCAGCTTGCGCGGGGGTAGCGCAGATACGCAGTATTTT | CASSLRGGSADTQYF